These 14 T cell receptor beta chains originate from one sample sequenced in a study of shared clonotypes between healthy human individuals. Profiling relied on immunoSEQ multiplex PCR, and the TCRdb table lists in-frame clones only, not all of them. The sample records about 2.1 million clones, just over 90% being singletons. CD45RO negativity and positive selection for CCR7 defined naive CD8 cells, a population that excluded terminally differentiated effector memory CD45RA+ cells. The specimen sequenced was naive CD8+ T cells from PBMCs. Receptors originate from a man aged 18 to 30 in good health. Some clones in this sample may be carry-over from other donors' samples.

The V call is TRBV7-2, the J call TRBJ2-7; 7 bases agree with TRBD2. V shed 1 base, J shed 6 bases, and the junction held 12 bases outside the gene matches. In germline, CDR1 is SGHTA, CDR2 FQGNSA. The CDR3 consists of 16 residues. Here the CDR3 DNA reads TGTGCCAGCAGCTTAGGGGACTACCTTGTGGAAACCGAGCAGTACTTC. It codes for CASSLGDYLVETEQYF.

The chain uses TRBV6-1 and TRBJ2-7; 7 positions agree with TRBD1. The V and J ends lost 10 bases and 4 bases, in that order; junction bases with no gene match: 16. Germline V gives CDR1 MNHNS, CDR2 SASEGT. This CDR3 is 15 amino acids long. The CDR3 bases are TGTGCCACCGACATAACCGGGACAGACTTTTACGAGCAGTACTTC. Translation gives CATDITGTDFYEQYF.

V gene TRBV30 combines with J gene TRBJ2-2; TRBD2 aligns across 13 bases. The CDR3 covers 13 residues. Germline V gives CDR1 GTSNPN, CDR2 SVGIG (reference sequence). Trimming at V came to 5 bases and at J to 6 bases, leaving 0 bases not matched to a gene. The CDR3: CAWGLAGAGELFF. CDR3 sequence (DNA): TGTGCCTGGGGACTAGCGGGGGCCGGGGAGCTGTTTTTT. The full variable domain, completed using reference TRBV30 and TRBJ2-2, is SQTIHQWPATLVQPVGSPLSLECTVEGTSNPNLYWYRQAAGRGLQLLFYSVGIGQISSEVPQNLSASRPQDRQFILSSKKLLLSDSGFYLCAWGLAGAGELFFGEGSRLTVL.

The chain is built from TRBV7-3 and TRBJ2-7; D is possibly TRBD1 (5 bases). Germline CDR1 is SGHTA and CDR2 is FQGTGA. This CDR3 spans 14 amino acids. V was pared by 1 base and J by 0 bases, with 7 bases between. The CDR3 is CASSLITGSYEQYF. The DNA for the CDR3 is TGTGCCAGCAGCTTAATCACAGGCTCCTACGAGCAGTACTTC.

The rearrangement joins TRBV9 to TRBJ2-6; TRBD1 or TRBD2 may be the D gene (5 bases each). Trimming cost V 3 bases and J 0 bases, with 16 bases left between them. The CDR3 is made up of 18 amino acids. Germline assignment: CDR1 SGDLS and CDR2 YYNGEE. The CDR3 loop reads CASSGTGTAASGANVLTF. CDR3 sequence (DNA): TGTGCCAGCAGCGGGACCGGGACGGCCGCCTCTGGGGCCAACGTCCTGACTTTC.

This chain uses TRBV9 with TRBJ2-1, with a weak D call TRBD1 (6 bases). The V end was cut by 3 bases, the J end by 5 bases, with 15 bases between. Germline lookup yields CDR1 SGDLS and CDR2 YYNGEE. The length of the CDR3 is 15 residues. DNA of the CDR3: TGTGCCAGCAGCGCGGAGGTGGGACACAACAATGAGCAGTTCTTC. This sequence encodes CASSAEVGHNNEQFF. Full variable domain (rest looked up from reference TRBV9 and TRBJ2-1): DSGVTQTPKHLITATGQRVTLRCSPRSGDLSVYWYQQSLDQGLQFLIQYYNGEERAKGNILERFSAQQFPDLHSELNLSSLELGDSALYFCASSAEVGHNNEQFFGPGTRLTVL.

This clone is a singleton in its sample. V gene TRBV11-3 combines with J gene TRBJ2-3, with a weak D call TRBD2 (7 bases). CDR1 is SGHNT, CDR2 YENEEA, per germline. V lost 5 bases to trimming and J lost 5 bases, with 14 bases between them. This CDR3 comprises 14 residues. CDR3 in amino acids: CASSLRGDKDTQYF. Here the CDR3 DNA reads TGTGCCAGCAGCCTCCGGGGGGACAAAGATACGCAGTATTTT.

This chain links TRBV5-1 with TRBJ2-7; D gene unclear. Trimming left V 0 bases short and J 2 bases short, with 12 bases between. This CDR3 is built from 15 residues. Germline V CDR1 and CDR2: SGHRS, YFSETQ. This CDR3 is CASSLGFDKTYEQYF. DNA for the CDR3: TGCGCCAGCAGCTTGGGTTTCGACAAGACCTACGAGCAGTACTTC.

The genes are TRBV27 and TRBJ2-7; 9 nucleotides match TRBD1. Per the germline V gene, CDR1 is MNHEY and CDR2 is SMNVEV (reference sequence). V lost 0 bases, J lost 4 bases, and 4 bases stayed unmatched. The CDR3 covers 15 residues. The CDR3 loop reads CASSLSFGTGYEQYF. CDR3 DNA sequence: TGTGCCAGCAGTTTATCCTTCGGGACAGGGTACGAGCAGTACTTC.

This clone was picked up one time. The chain uses TRBV9 and TRBJ2-2, with 14 bases that match TRBD2. The CDR3 covers 20 residues. The ends lost 3 bases at V and 3 bases at J; junction bases unmatched: 13. Germline lookup yields CDR1 SGDLS and CDR2 YYNGEE. The chain's CDR3 is CASSARGLAGGGGDTGELFF. The DNA of the CDR3 is TGTGCCAGCAGCGCCCGAGGACTAGCGGGAGGCGGAGGGGACACCGGGGAGCTGTTTTTT.

This rearrangement joins TRBV5-1 to TRBJ1-2; the D is unclear. This CDR3 is 12 amino acids long. Per the germline V gene, CDR1 is SGHRS and CDR2 is YFSETQ. V was clipped by 2 bases and J by 8 bases, with 10 bases between them. CDR3 sequence reads: CASSFEEGGYTF. The CDR3 coding sequence is TGCGCCAGCAGCTTCGAGGAAGGAGGCTACACCTTC.

J is TRBJ2-7 and V is TRBV15; the D call may be TRBD1 or TRBD2 (5 bases each). CDR3 length: 14 amino acids. From germline, CDR1 is LNHNV and CDR2 YYDKDF (reference sequence). Trimming left V 6 bases short and J 6 bases short, with 18 bases between. This chain's CDR3 is CATSEAGTIREQYF. In nucleotides, the CDR3 is TGTGCCACCAGTGAAGCCGGGACGATTCGCGAGCAGTACTTC.

J is TRBJ2-7 and V is TRBV7-2; maybe TRBD1 (6 bases). The CDR3 is made up of 15 amino acids. Germline V gene sequence: CDR1 SGHTA, CDR2 FQGNSA. V was cut by 4 bases and J by 0 bases, with 13 bases left in between. DNA of the CDR3: TGTGCCAGCAGCTCCCCGACAGGATACTCCTACGAGCAGTACTTC. It encodes CASSSPTGYSYEQYF.

As DNA, the CDR3 is TGTGCCAGTAGTAGGGGACAGGGGAAGGGCTACACCTTC. It yields the protein CASSRGQGKGYTF. The rearrangement uses TRBV19 and TRBJ1-2; 10 bases align to TRBD1. CDR3 length: 13 amino acids. Germline trimming cut 4 bases from V and 8 bases from J; bases unmatched to any gene: 4. Germline CDR1 and CDR2: LNHDA and SQIVND (reference sequence).